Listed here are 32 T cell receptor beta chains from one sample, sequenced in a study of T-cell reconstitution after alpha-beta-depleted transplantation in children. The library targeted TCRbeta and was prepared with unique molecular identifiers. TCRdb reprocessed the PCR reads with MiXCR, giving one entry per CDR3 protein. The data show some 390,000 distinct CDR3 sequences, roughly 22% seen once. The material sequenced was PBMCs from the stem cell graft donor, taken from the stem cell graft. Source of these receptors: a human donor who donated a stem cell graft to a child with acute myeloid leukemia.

The DNA of the CDR3 is TGTGCCAGCAGCTTAGCCTCGGGACTAGCGTACAATGAGCAGTTCTTC. Encoded protein: CASSLASGLAYNEQFF. The V gene is TRBV7-2, the J gene TRBJ2-1, with 10 bases fitting TRBD2. J lost 4 bases, V lost 0 bases, and 3 bases had no gene match. This CDR3 is built from 16 residues. Per germline, CDR1 SGHTA and CDR2 FQGNSA.

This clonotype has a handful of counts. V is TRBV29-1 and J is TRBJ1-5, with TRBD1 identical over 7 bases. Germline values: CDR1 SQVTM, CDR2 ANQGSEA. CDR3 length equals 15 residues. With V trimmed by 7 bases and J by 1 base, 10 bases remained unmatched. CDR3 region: CSAAATGDSNQPQHF. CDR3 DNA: TGCAGCGCGGCAGCCACAGGGGACAGCAATCAGCCCCAGCATTTT.

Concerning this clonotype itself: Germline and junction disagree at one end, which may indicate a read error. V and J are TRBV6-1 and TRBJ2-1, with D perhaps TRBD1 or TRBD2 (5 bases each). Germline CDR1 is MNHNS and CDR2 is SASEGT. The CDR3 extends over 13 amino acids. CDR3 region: CGTVKGSYNEQFF. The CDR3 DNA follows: TGCGGGACGGTGAAGGGCTCCTACAATGAGCAGTTCTTC.

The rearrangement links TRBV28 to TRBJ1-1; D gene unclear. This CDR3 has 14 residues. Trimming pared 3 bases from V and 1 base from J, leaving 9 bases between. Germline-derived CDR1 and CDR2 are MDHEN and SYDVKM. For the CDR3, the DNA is TGTGCCAGCAGTTTGGAATATTCGAACACTGAAGCTTTCTTT. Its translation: CASSLEYSNTEAFF.

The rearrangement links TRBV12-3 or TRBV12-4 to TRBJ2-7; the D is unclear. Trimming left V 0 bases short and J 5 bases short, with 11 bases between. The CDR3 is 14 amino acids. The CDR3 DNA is TGTGCCAGCAGTTTAGCGTATAGTGAGGACGAGCAGTACTTC. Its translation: CASSLAYSEDEQYF.

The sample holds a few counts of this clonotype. The CDR3 region is CASSGQFYGYTF. The CDR3 DNA follows: TGTGCCAGCAGTGGACAGTTCTATGGCTACACCTTC. The V gene is TRBV28, the J gene TRBJ1-2; D perhaps matches TRBD1 (6 bases). The CDR3 totals 12 residues. CDR1 and CDR2 from the germline V gene are MDHEN and SYDVKM. Trimming cost V 5 bases and J 4 bases, with 8 bases left between them.

CDR3 sequence: CASSSTQGQWMDEQYF. In DNA form, the CDR3 reads TGTGCCAGCAGTTCGACTCAGGGACAGTGGATGGACGAGCAGTACTTC. V gene TRBV28 combines with J gene TRBJ2-7, with 7 bases that match TRBD1. V shed 4 bases and J 5 bases; nucleotides not matched to a gene: 14. Germline CDR1 reads MDHEN; CDR2 reads SYDVKM. CDR3 length equals 16 residues.

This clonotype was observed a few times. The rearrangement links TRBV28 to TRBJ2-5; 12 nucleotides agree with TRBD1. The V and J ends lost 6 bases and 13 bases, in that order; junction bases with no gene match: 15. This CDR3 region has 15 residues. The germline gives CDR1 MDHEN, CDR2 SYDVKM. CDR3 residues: CASRRDRGQVYFGYF. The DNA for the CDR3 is TGTGCCAGCAGACGGGACAGGGGGCAGGTCTACTTCGGGTACTTC.

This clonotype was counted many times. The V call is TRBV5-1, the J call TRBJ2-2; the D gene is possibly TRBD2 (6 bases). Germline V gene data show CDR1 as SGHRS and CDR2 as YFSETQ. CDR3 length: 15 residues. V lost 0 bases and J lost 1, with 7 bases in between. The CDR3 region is CASSLGLVNTGELFF. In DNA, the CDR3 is TGCGCCAGCAGCTTGGGACTAGTGAACACCGGGGAGCTGTTTTTT.

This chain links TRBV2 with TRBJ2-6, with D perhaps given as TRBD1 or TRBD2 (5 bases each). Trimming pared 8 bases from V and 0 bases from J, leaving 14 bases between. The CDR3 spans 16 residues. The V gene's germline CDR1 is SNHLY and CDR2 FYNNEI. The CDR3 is CASEGPNPSGANVLTF. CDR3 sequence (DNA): TGTGCCAGCGAGGGACCGAACCCCTCTGGGGCCAACGTCCTGACTTTC.

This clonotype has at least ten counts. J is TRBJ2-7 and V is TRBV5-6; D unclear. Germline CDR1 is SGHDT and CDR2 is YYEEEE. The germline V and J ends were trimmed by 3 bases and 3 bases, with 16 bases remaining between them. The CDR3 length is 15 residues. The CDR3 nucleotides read TGTGCCAGCAGCTGGACCGGATCAAGCGTCTACGAGCAGTACTTC. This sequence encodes CASSWTGSSVYEQYF.

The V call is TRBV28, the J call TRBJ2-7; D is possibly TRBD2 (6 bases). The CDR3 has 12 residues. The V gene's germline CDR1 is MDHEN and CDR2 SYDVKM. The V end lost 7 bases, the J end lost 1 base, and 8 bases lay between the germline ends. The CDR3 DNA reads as TGTGCCAGCATGGCGGGATCCTACGAGCAGTACTTC. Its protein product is CASMAGSYEQYF. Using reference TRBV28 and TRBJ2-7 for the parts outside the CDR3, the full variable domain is DVKVTQSSRYLVKRTGEKVFLECVQDMDHENMFWYRQDPGLGLRLIYFSYDVKMKEKGDIPEGYSVSREKKERFSLILESASTNQTSMYLCASMAGSYEQYFGPGTRLTVT.

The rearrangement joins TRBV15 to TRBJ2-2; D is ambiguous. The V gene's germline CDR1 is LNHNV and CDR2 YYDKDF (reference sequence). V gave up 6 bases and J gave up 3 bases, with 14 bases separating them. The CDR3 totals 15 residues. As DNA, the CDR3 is TGTGCCACCAGTTTCGGCCCCCGGGACACCGGGGAGCTGTTTTTT. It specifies CATSFGPRDTGELFF.

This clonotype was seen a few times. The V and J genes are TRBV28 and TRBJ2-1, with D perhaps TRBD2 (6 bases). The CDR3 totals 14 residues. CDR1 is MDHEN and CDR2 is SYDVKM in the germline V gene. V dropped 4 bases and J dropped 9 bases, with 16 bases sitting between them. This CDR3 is CASSYPPLGGEQFF. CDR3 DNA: TGTGCCAGCAGTTACCCACCTTTGGGAGGTGAGCAGTTCTTC.

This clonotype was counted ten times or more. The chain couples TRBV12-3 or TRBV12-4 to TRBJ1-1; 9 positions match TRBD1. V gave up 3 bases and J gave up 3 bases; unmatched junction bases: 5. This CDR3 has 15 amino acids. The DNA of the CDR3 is TGTGCCAGCAGTTTGGGGGACAGGGTGTACACTGAAGCTTTCTTT. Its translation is CASSLGDRVYTEAFF.

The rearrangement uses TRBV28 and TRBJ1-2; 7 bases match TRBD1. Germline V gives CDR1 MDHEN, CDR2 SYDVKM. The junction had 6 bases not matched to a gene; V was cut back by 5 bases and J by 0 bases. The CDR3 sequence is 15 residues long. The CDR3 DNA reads TGTGCCAGCAGTCCATACACAGGGGCTAACTATGGCTACACCTTC. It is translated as CASSPYTGANYGYTF.

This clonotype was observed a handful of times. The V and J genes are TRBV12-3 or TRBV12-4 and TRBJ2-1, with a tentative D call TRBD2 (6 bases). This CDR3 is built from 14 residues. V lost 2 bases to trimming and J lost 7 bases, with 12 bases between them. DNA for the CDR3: TGTGCCAGCAGTTTATGGCTAGCGTGGAATGAGCAGTTCTTC. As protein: CASSLWLAWNEQFF.

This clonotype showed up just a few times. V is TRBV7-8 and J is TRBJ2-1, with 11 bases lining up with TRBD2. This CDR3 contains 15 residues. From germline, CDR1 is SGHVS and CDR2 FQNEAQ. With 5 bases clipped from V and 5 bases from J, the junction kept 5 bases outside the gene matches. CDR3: CASSETSGTDNEQFF. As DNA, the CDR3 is TGTGCCAGCAGCGAGACTAGCGGGACCGACAATGAGCAGTTCTTC.

The CDR3 nucleotides read TGTGCCAGCGGACTGTTAGGACAAGAGACCCAGTACTTC. It encodes CASGLLGQETQYF. This chain uses TRBV12-3 or TRBV12-4 with TRBJ2-5; D is possibly TRBD2 (5 bases). The CDR3 is 13 residues long. V gave up 8 bases and J gave up 2 bases, with 12 bases separating them.

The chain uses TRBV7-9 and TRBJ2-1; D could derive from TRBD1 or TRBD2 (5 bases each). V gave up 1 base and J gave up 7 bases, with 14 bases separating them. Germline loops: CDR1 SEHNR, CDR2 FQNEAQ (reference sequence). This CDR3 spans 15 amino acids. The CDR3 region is CASSLGGAAGNEQFF. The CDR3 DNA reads TGTGCCAGCAGCTTAGGAGGGGCCGCGGGTAATGAGCAGTTCTTC.

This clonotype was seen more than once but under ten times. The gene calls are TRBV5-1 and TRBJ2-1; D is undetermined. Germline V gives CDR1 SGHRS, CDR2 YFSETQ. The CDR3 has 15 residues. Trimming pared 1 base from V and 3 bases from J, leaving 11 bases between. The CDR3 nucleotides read TGCGCCAGCAGCTTGTCCCCATCCAACTACAATGAGCAGTTCTTC. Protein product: CASSLSPSNYNEQFF.

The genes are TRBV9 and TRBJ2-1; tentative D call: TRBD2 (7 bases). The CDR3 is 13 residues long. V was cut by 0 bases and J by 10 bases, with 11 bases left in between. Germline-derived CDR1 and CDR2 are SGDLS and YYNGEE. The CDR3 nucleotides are TGTGCCAGCAGCGTAGGGGGGAGGGGGGAGCAGTTCTTC. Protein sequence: CASSVGGRGEQFF.

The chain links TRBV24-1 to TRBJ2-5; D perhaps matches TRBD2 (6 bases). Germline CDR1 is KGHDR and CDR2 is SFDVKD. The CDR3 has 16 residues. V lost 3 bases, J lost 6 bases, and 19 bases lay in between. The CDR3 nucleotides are TGTGCCACCAGTGATCCAATACTGGAGGGCTCCAAGACCCAGTACTTC. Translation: CATSDPILEGSKTQYF.

CDR3: CASSFSGRGTGELFF. CDR3 DNA sequence: TGTGCCAGCAGCTTTAGCGGGAGGGGGACCGGGGAGCTGTTTTTT. This rearrangement joins TRBV7-2 to TRBJ2-2; 11 positions agree with TRBD2. V lost 3 bases and J lost 5; bases outside the gene matches: 2. Germline V gene data show CDR1 as SGHTA and CDR2 as FQGNSA. The CDR3 covers 15 residues. Together with reference TRBV7-2 and TRBJ2-2, the CDR3 gives the full variable domain: GAGVSQSPSNKVTEKGKDVELRCDPISGHTALYWYRQSLGQGLEFLIYFQGNSAPDKSGLPSDRFSAERTGGSVSTLTIQRTQQEDSAVYLCASSFSGRGTGELFFGEGSRLTVL.

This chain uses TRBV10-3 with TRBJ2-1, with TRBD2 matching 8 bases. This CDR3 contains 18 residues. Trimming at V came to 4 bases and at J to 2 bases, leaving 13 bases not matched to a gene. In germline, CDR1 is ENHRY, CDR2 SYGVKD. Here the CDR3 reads CAISALGVAGGAYNEQFF. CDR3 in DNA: TGTGCCATCAGTGCATTAGGGGTAGCCGGGGGGGCCTACAATGAGCAGTTCTTC.

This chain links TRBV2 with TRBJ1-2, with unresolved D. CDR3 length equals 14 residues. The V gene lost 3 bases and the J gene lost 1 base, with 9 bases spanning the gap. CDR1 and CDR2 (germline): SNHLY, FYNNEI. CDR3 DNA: TGTGCCAGCAGTGACTTCGGCAGTAACTATGGCTACACCTTC. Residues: CASSDFGSNYGYTF.

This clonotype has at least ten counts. CDR3 in amino acids: CSARLRTGGYEQYF. Written as DNA, the CDR3 is TGCAGTGCCAGACTTCGGACAGGGGGCTACGAGCAGTACTTC. The chain combines TRBV20-1 with TRBJ2-7, with TRBD1 matching over 10 bases. With V trimmed by 6 bases and J by 3 bases, 8 bases remained unmatched. From germline, CDR1 is DFQATT and CDR2 SNEGSKA (reference sequence). The CDR3 covers 14 residues.

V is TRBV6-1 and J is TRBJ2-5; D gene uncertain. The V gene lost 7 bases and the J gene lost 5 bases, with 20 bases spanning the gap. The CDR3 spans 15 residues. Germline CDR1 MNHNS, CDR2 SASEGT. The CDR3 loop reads CASTKGYRFGETQYF. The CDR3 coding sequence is TGTGCCAGCACGAAGGGATACCGATTCGGGGAGACCCAGTACTTC.

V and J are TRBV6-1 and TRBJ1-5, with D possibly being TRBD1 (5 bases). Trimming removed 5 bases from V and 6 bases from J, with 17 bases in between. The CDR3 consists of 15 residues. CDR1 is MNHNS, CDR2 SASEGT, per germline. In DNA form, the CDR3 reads TGTGCCAGCAGTACGGGCAGGGAGGGAATTCAGCCCCAGCATTTT. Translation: CASSTGREGIQPQHF.

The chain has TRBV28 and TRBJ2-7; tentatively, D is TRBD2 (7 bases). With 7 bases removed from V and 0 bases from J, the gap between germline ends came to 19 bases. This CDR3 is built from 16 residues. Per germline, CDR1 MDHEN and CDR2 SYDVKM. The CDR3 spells CASNGGGGRRSYEQYF. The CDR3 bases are TGTGCCAGCAACGGGGGAGGGGGGAGGCGCTCCTACGAGCAGTACTTC.

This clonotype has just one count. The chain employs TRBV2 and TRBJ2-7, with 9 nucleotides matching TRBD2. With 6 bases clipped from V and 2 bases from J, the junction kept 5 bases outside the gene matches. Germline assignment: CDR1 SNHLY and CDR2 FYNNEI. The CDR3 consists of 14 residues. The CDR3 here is CASRGLAGAYEQYF. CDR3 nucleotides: TGTGCCAGCAGGGGCTTAGCGGGAGCCTACGAGCAGTACTTC.

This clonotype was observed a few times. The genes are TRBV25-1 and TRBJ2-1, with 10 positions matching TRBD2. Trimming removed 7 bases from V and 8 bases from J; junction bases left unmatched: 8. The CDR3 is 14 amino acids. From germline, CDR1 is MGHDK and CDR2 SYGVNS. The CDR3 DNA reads TGTGCCAGCACAGCGGGAGGGCAATTGGATGAGCAGTTCTTC. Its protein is CASTAGGQLDEQFF.